The rows below give T cell receptor beta chains drawn from one sample of a study of spatial heterogeneity in lung cancer. A single record per CDR3 protein comes from TCRdb applying MiXCR to the 5' RACE reads. Among approximately 29,000 distinct CDR3 sequences, more than 8% were seen once, and the ten largest hold 30% to 45%. This specimen consisted of PBMCs, obtained at surgery. These receptors were collected from a female donor with early-stage non-small cell lung cancer. CDR3s include the opening cysteine and the closing phenylalanine or tryptophan. Fields, in order: clone size, V gene, D gene, J gene, CDR3 DNA, CDR3 protein. The D gene is left open where the match is weak. Size is stated for part of the rows, as once, few or many counts, or as a class when the clone is expanded.

size: many
V: TRBV2
D: -
J: TRBJ1-4
DNA: TGTGCCAGCAGACGAACCCCGGGGTCTAATGAAAAACTGTTTTTT
CDR3: CASRRTPGSNEKLFF

size: many
V: TRBV7-2
D: -
J: TRBJ2-7
DNA: TGTGCCAGCGGCCCGTGGTTGGGTTACGAGCAGTACTTC
CDR3: CASGPWLGYEQYF

size: many
V: TRBV20-1
D: TRBD2
J: TRBJ2-1
DNA: TGCAGTGCTAGGGAGACTAGCGGGAGGATCTACGGTGAGCAGTTCTTC
CDR3: CSARETSGRIYGEQFF

size: many
V: TRBV20-1
D: TRBD2
J: TRBJ2-3
DNA: TGCAGTACCCTAGGCGGGAGGGCGTCAGATACGCAGTATTTT
CDR3: CSTLGGRASDTQYF

size: many
V: TRBV30
D: TRBD1
J: TRBJ1-1
DNA: TGTGCCTGGAGACGGGACAGGGGGACCAGCACTGAAGCTTTCTTT
CDR3: CAWRRDRGTSTEAFF

size: few
V: TRBV7-9
D: TRBD2
J: TRBJ2-3
DNA: TGTGCCAGCAGCTTAGCGTCTAGCGGAGATACGCAGTATTTT
CDR3: CASSLASSGDTQYF

size: few
V: TRBV5-1
D: -
J: TRBJ2-1
DNA: TGCGCCAGCAGCTTTATCCCTAGTCCCGATGAGCAGTTCTTC
CDR3: CASSFIPSPDEQFF

size: -
V: TRBV6-2/TRBV6-3
D: -
J: TRBJ1-4
DNA: TGTGCCAGCAGACCTTCAGGACCCTTTAATGAAAAACTGTTTTTT
CDR3: CASRPSGPFNEKLFF

size: -
V: TRBV6-2/TRBV6-3
D: TRBD1
J: TRBJ1-1
DNA: TGTGCCAGCACCCTGGACAGGGAAGCTTTCTTT
CDR3: CASTLDREAFF

size: -
V: TRBV28
D: TRBD2
J: TRBJ2-1
DNA: TGTGCCAGCAGCCTTGGACTAGCGGGGGGGAATGAGCAGTTCTTC
CDR3: CASSLGLAGGNEQFF

size: few
V: TRBV6-6
D: -
J: TRBJ2-3
DNA: TGTGCCAGCAGTTACTCGAGGCGGGCTTCCGCTAGCACAGATACGCAGTATTTT
CDR3: CASSYSRRASASTDTQYF

size: many
V: TRBV3-1
D: TRBD1
J: TRBJ2-5
DNA: TGTGCCAGCAGCCCGTACCGGGACAGAGAGACCCAGTACTTC
CDR3: CASSPYRDRETQYF

size: -
V: TRBV7-9
D: -
J: TRBJ2-5
DNA: TGTGCCAGCAGCTCCACAGGAAGCTTCCAAGAGACCCAGTACTTC
CDR3: CASSSTGSFQETQYF

size: many
V: TRBV2
D: TRBD1
J: TRBJ1-4
DNA: TGTGCCAGCAGCCCGGGACAGGGGAGTTTAACTAATGAAAAACTGTTTTTT
CDR3: CASSPGQGSLTNEKLFF

size: -
V: TRBV3-1
D: TRBD1
J: TRBJ1-2
DNA: TGTGCCAGCAGCCGATACTGGACACAGGGGACCTATGGCTACACCTTC
CDR3: CASSRYWTQGTYGYTF

size: -
V: TRBV4-2
D: TRBD1
J: TRBJ2-1
DNA: TGTGCCAGCAGCCAAGGTGGGACAGGGGGCCACAATGAGCAGTTCTTC
CDR3: CASSQGGTGGHNEQFF

size: few
V: TRBV2
D: TRBD1
J: TRBJ1-2
DNA: TGTGCCAGCAGGAACTTGGCTGGGACAGGGGGCTTTGGCTACACCTTC
CDR3: CASRNLAGTGGFGYTF

size: many
V: TRBV7-3
D: -
J: TRBJ2-1
DNA: TGTGCCAGCAGCTTACAGGGCGGGGCATTTAATGAGCAGTTCTTC
CDR3: CASSLQGGAFNEQFF

size: many
V: TRBV7-9
D: TRBD1
J: TRBJ1-1
DNA: TGTGCCAGCAGAGGACAGGGATTGCCTGAAGCTTTCTTT
CDR3: CASRGQGLPEAFF

size: -
V: TRBV7-9
D: -
J: TRBJ2-3
DNA: TGTGCCAGCAGCTTAGTAATGGCGGGCACAGATACGCAGTATTTT
CDR3: CASSLVMAGTDTQYF

size: many
V: TRBV29-1
D: -
J: TRBJ2-5
DNA: TGCAGCGTTGGACAGCTCCAAGAGACCCAGTACTTC
CDR3: CSVGQLQETQYF

size: many
V: TRBV28
D: -
J: TRBJ2-6
DNA: TGTGCCAGCAGTGGCCGGTGGGCCAACGTCCTGACTTTC
CDR3: CASSGRWANVLTF

size: many
V: TRBV3-1
D: -
J: TRBJ2-1
DNA: TGTGCCAGCAGCCGGGAGGTTGAGCAGTTCTTC
CDR3: CASSREVEQFF

size: -
V: TRBV28
D: -
J: TRBJ1-5
DNA: TGTGCCAGCAGTTCCCTGGGGGAGAGTCAGCCCCAGCATTTT
CDR3: CASSSLGESQPQHF

size: -
V: TRBV6-2/TRBV6-3
D: TRBD2
J: TRBJ2-1
DNA: TGTGCCAGCAGTCACTCTAGGACTAGCGGGAGGGCCTACAATGAGCAGTTCTTC
CDR3: CASSHSRTSGRAYNEQFF

size: -
V: TRBV7-8
D: -
J: TRBJ1-5
DNA: TGTGCCAGCAGCTTTGGTGGGCAGCCCCAGCATTTT
CDR3: CASSFGGQPQHF

size: many
V: TRBV5-5
D: TRBD1
J: TRBJ1-4
DNA: TGTGCCAGCAGTCTTGTTGGGGACAGGGATGAAAAACTGTTTTTT
CDR3: CASSLVGDRDEKLFF

size: many
V: TRBV27
D: TRBD1
J: TRBJ1-2
DNA: TGTGCCAGCAGTCCGTACAGGGGGAACTATGGCTACACCTTC
CDR3: CASSPYRGNYGYTF